This is a list of T cell receptor beta chains from one sample in a study of blood T cell repertoires in COVID-19. Here immunoSEQ multiplex PCR was the method, and the copy in TCRdb shows in-frame clones only, minus some. The repertoire holds around 220,000 clones, with roughly 84% as singletons. The sample was peripheral blood. Receptors were obtained from a man aged 25 to 40 with active or convalescent COVID-19. Each CDR3 is given with its conserved first and last residue. The D gene is left open where the match is weak. Not every row has a clone size; where given, it reads once, few, many or a size class.

d_gene: .
j_gene: TRBJ2-5
abundance: .
v_gene: TRBV6-5
CDR3nt: TGTGCCAGCAGGGGAGGCGACACACCGGCCGAGACCCAGTACTTC
CDR3aa: CASRGGDTPAETQYF

d_gene: TRBD1
j_gene: TRBJ1-2
abundance: .
v_gene: TRBV6-5
CDR3nt: TGTGCCAGCGGGCTCCGGGACAGCGAAAACTATGGCTACACCTTC
CDR3aa: CASGLRDSENYGYTF

d_gene: .
j_gene: TRBJ1-1
abundance: once
v_gene: TRBV25-1
CDR3nt: TGTGCCAGCAGTCGTTGGAGGACTGAAGCTTTCTTT
CDR3aa: CASSRWRTEAFF

d_gene: .
j_gene: TRBJ1-5
abundance: .
v_gene: TRBV7-2
CDR3nt: TGTGCCAGCAGCGTAACAGGGCGGAATCAGCCCCAGCATTTT
CDR3aa: CASSVTGRNQPQHF

d_gene: .
j_gene: TRBJ1-5
abundance: .
v_gene: TRBV6-2/TRBV6-3
CDR3nt: TGTGCCAGCAGTTACTCGACCGGGGTGCGATTTTCCAGCAATCAGCCCCAGCATTTT
CDR3aa: CASSYSTGVRFSSNQPQHF

d_gene: TRBD2
j_gene: TRBJ2-7
abundance: .
v_gene: TRBV7-2
CDR3nt: TGTGCCAGCAGCTTAGCCGGTAGCGGGGGGCTCGAGCAGTACTTC
CDR3aa: CASSLAGSGGLEQYF

d_gene: TRBD2
j_gene: TRBJ2-1
abundance: .
v_gene: TRBV27
CDR3nt: TGTGCCAGCAGGGTAGCGGGAGTAGGTGAGCAGTTCTTC
CDR3aa: CASRVAGVGEQFF

d_gene: TRBD1
j_gene: TRBJ2-1
abundance: .
v_gene: TRBV2
CDR3nt: TGTGCCAGCAAAGGGGACAGGGTCGACAATGAGCAGTTCTTC
CDR3aa: CASKGDRVDNEQFF

d_gene: .
j_gene: TRBJ1-5
abundance: .
v_gene: TRBV6-2/TRBV6-3
CDR3nt: TGTGCCAGCAGTCCGCCAAGGAGCGTTCAGCCCCAGCATTTT
CDR3aa: CASSPPRSVQPQHF

d_gene: TRBD1
j_gene: TRBJ1-1
abundance: .
v_gene: TRBV9
CDR3nt: TGTGCCAGCAGCGACCGGGACAGAGATGAAGCTTTCTTT
CDR3aa: CASSDRDRDEAFF

d_gene: .
j_gene: TRBJ1-1
abundance: .
v_gene: TRBV6-1
CDR3nt: TGTGCCAGCCTCCCCGGGGGGGTCGGGGCTTTCTTT
CDR3aa: CASLPGGVGAFF

d_gene: TRBD1
j_gene: TRBJ2-7
abundance: .
v_gene: TRBV5-1
CDR3nt: TGCGCCAGCAGCGGACAGGGGGTCTACGAGCAGTACTTC
CDR3aa: CASSGQGVYEQYF

d_gene: .
j_gene: TRBJ1-6
abundance: once
v_gene: TRBV18
CDR3nt: TGTGCCAGCTCCCCGGAGTTGGGTAATTCACCCCTCCACTTT
CDR3aa: CASSPELGNSPLHF

d_gene: TRBD1
j_gene: TRBJ2-1
abundance: .
v_gene: TRBV27
CDR3nt: TGTGCCAGCAGACAGGGGAGCTCCTACAATGAGCAGTTCTTC
CDR3aa: CASRQGSSYNEQFF

d_gene: .
j_gene: TRBJ1-6
abundance: .
v_gene: TRBV19
CDR3nt: TGTGCCAGTAGTATAGTGGGCAGTAATTCACCCCTCCACTTT
CDR3aa: CASSIVGSNSPLHF

d_gene: TRBD2
j_gene: TRBJ2-6
abundance: .
v_gene: TRBV27
CDR3nt: TGTGCCAGCAAGGGCGGGGGGAAGAGCTCTGGGGCCAACGTCCTGACTTTC
CDR3aa: CASKGGGKSSGANVLTF

d_gene: TRBD1
j_gene: TRBJ2-3
abundance: .
v_gene: TRBV14
CDR3nt: TGTGCCAGCAGCCAGGGGACAGTTGCTAGCACAGATACGCAGTATTTT
CDR3aa: CASSQGTVASTDTQYF

d_gene: .
j_gene: TRBJ1-5
abundance: .
v_gene: TRBV19
CDR3nt: TGTGCCAGTAGTATAGCTAGGGACATCAATCAGCCCCAGCATTTT
CDR3aa: CASSIARDINQPQHF

d_gene: .
j_gene: TRBJ1-2
abundance: .
v_gene: TRBV28
CDR3nt: TGTGCCAGCAGTTTAGAGGGCCGGTACACCTTC
CDR3aa: CASSLEGRYTF

d_gene: TRBD2
j_gene: TRBJ2-5
abundance: .
v_gene: TRBV11-3
CDR3nt: TGTGCCAGCAACTTTCAGTGGGAGGGCCCCCAGGAGACCCAGTACTTC
CDR3aa: CASNFQWEGPQETQYF

d_gene: .
j_gene: TRBJ2-5
abundance: .
v_gene: TRBV2
CDR3nt: TGTGCCAGCAGTGAGCCAACCTTCATCAGTTCTCAAGAGACCCAGTACTTC
CDR3aa: CASSEPTFISSQETQYF

d_gene: .
j_gene: TRBJ2-3
abundance: .
v_gene: TRBV10-3
CDR3nt: TGTGCCATCAGTGGCGTTAGCGGCACAGATACGCAGTATTTT
CDR3aa: CAISGVSGTDTQYF

d_gene: TRBD1
j_gene: TRBJ1-6
abundance: .
v_gene: TRBV30
CDR3nt: TGTGCCTGGAGCAGGACAGGGTTTGGTAATTCACCCCTCCACTTT
CDR3aa: CAWSRTGFGNSPLHF

d_gene: TRBD2
j_gene: TRBJ2-3
abundance: .
v_gene: TRBV5-1
CDR3nt: TGCGCCAGCAGCTTGGGACTAGCGGGGGGCACAGATACGCAGTATTTT
CDR3aa: CASSLGLAGGTDTQYF

d_gene: .
j_gene: TRBJ1-4
abundance: .
v_gene: TRBV7-2
CDR3nt: TGTGCCAGCAGCTTCGGAGGGCCCGCGGGTGAAAAACTGTTTTTT
CDR3aa: CASSFGGPAGEKLFF

d_gene: .
j_gene: TRBJ1-2
abundance: .
v_gene: TRBV7-2
CDR3nt: TGTGCCAGCAGCTTACAAGTGGCCGCGGTCGGTGGCTACACCTTC
CDR3aa: CASSLQVAAVGGYTF

d_gene: TRBD2
j_gene: TRBJ2-1
abundance: .
v_gene: TRBV28
CDR3nt: TGTGCCAGCAGTTCAACTAGCGGGAGGAGGTTCTTC
CDR3aa: CASSSTSGRRFF

d_gene: .
j_gene: TRBJ2-6
abundance: .
v_gene: TRBV15
CDR3nt: TGTGCCACCAGCAGAGATCGTGGACAGTCCGGCTCTGGGGCCAACGTCCTGACTTTC
CDR3aa: CATSRDRGQSGSGANVLTF

d_gene: TRBD1
j_gene: TRBJ1-2
abundance: .
v_gene: TRBV28
CDR3nt: TGTGCCCACAGGGGAACTAACTATGGCTACACCTTC
CDR3aa: CAHRGTNYGYTF

d_gene: .
j_gene: TRBJ2-7
abundance: .
v_gene: TRBV10-2
CDR3nt: TGCGCCAGCAGCCAATTCTACGAGCAGTACTTC
CDR3aa: CASSQFYEQYF

d_gene: .
j_gene: TRBJ2-7
abundance: .
v_gene: TRBV20-1
CDR3nt: TGCAGTGCTAGTCCGGCAGGGGCATACTACGAGCAGTACTTC
CDR3aa: CSASPAGAYYEQYF